These 2 T cell receptor beta chains originate from one sample sequenced in a study of OX40 agonist ivuxolimab in advanced cancers. The repertoire was sequenced with immunoSEQ multiplex PCR; TCRdb's copy has only in-frame clones and lacks some. The data show about 45,000 clones, about 80% seen once. The sequencing here drew on CD4+ or CD8+ T cells sorted from blood, taken in a trial of the OX40 agonist ivuxolimab. The receptors stem from an adult with an advanced solid tumor such as melanoma, head and neck, liver or kidney cancer.

The rearrangement joins TRBV5-1 to TRBJ2-1, with D tentatively TRBD1 (8 bases). CDR1 and CDR2 (germline): SGHRS, YFSETQ. V lost 3 bases, J lost 8 bases, and 12 bases lay in between. The CDR3 is 13 amino acids. In DNA, the CDR3 is TGCGCCAGCAGCTGGACAGGGAGGGATGAGCAGTTCTTC. Amino acids: CASSWTGRDEQFF. The whole variable domain, filled in from reference TRBV5-1 and TRBJ2-1, reads KAGVTQTPRYLIKTRGQQVTLSCSPISGHRSVSWYQQTPGQGLQFLFEYFSETQRNKGNFPGRFSGRQFSNSRSEMNVSTLELGDSALYLCASSWTGRDEQFFGPGTRLTVL.

This rearrangement joins TRBV7-9 to TRBJ1-2; D is possibly TRBD1 (6 bases). The CDR3 loop spans 15 amino acids. The germline V gene encodes CDR1 SEHNR and CDR2 FQNEAQ (reference sequence). V was pared by 5 bases and J by 8 bases, with 21 bases between. CDR3 residues: CASSPGTLWGPGYTF. The CDR3, as DNA: TGTGCCAGCAGCCCAGGGACACTTTGGGGGCCCGGCTACACCTTC.